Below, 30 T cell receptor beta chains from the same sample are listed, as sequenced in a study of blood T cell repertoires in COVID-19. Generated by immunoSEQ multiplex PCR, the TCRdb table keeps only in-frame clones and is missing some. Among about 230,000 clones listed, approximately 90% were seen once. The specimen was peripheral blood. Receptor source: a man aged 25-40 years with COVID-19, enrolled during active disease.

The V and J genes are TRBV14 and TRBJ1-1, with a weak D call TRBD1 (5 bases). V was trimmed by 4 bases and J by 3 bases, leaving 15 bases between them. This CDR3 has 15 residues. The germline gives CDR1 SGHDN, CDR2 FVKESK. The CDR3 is CASSPGGRVHTEAFF. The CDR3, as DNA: TGTGCCAGCAGCCCCGGGGGGAGAGTACACACTGAAGCTTTCTTT.

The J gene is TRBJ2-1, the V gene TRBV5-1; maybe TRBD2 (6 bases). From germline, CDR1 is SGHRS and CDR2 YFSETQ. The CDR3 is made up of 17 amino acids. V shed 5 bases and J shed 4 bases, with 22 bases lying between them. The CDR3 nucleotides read TGCGCCAGCAGAGGATCCGGGTTGGCCAGCGGGTACAATGAGCAGTTCTTC. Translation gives CASRGSGLASGYNEQFF.

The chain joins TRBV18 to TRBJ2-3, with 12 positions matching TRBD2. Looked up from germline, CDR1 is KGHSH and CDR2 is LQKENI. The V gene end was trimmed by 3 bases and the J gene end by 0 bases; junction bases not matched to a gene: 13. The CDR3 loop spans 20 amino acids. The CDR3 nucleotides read TGTGCCAGCTCACCCCGAAGACTAGCGGGGGACCTACTTAGCACAGATACGCAGTATTTT. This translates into CASSPRRLAGDLLSTDTQYF. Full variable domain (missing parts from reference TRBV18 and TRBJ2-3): NAGVMQNPRHLVRRRGQEARLRCSPMKGHSHVYWYRQLPEEGLKFMVYLQKENIIDESGMPKERFSAEFPKEGPSILRIQQVVRGDSAAYFCASSPRRLAGDLLSTDTQYFGPGTRLTVL.

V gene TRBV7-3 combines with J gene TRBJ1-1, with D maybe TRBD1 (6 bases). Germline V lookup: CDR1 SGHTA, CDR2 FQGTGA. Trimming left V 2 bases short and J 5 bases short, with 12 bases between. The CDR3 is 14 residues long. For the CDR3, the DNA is TGTGCCAGCAGCTTATCGAACAGGGTGACTGAAGCTTTCTTT. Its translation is CASSLSNRVTEAFF.

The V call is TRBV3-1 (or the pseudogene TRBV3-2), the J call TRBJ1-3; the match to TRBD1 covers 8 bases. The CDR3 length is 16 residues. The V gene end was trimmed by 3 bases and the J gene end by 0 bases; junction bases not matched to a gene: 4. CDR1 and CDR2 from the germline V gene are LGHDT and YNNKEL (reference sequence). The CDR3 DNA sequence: TGTGCCAGCAGCCAGACCGGGACAGGCTCTGGAAACACCATATATTTT. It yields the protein CASSQTGTGSGNTIYF.

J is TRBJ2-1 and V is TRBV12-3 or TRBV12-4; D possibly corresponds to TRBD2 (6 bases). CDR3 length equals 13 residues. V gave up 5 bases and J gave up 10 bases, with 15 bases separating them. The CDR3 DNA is TGTGCCAGCAGTGAAACACCGGGACTCGAGCAGTTCTTC. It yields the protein CASSETPGLEQFF.

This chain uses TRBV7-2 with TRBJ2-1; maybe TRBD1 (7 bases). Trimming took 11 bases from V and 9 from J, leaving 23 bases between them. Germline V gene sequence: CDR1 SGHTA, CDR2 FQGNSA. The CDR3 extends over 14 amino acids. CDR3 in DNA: TGTGCCTCCAGCACCGTCGGGGGACAGCCTGAGCAGTTCTTC. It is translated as CASSTVGGQPEQFF.

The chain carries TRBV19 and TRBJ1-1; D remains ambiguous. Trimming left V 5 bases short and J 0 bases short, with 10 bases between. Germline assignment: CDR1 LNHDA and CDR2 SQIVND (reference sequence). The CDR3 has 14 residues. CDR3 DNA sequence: TGTGCCAGTAGTGATGACACCTTGAACACTGAAGCTTTCTTT. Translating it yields CASSDDTLNTEAFF.

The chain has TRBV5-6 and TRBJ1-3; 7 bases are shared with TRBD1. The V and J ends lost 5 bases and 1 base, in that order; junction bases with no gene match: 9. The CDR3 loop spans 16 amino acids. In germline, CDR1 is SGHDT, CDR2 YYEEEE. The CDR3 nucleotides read TGTGCCAGCAGTTTTCTCAGGGGGAAGTCTGGAAACACCATATATTTT. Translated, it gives CASSFLRGKSGNTIYF.

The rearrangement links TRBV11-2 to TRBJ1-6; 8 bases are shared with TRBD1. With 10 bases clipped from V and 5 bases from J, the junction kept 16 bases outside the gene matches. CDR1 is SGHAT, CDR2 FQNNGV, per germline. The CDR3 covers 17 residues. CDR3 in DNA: TGTGCCACCAAAGCAGGGACAGGACTCCTTAATAATTCACCCCTCCACTTT. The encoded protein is CATKAGTGLLNNSPLHF.

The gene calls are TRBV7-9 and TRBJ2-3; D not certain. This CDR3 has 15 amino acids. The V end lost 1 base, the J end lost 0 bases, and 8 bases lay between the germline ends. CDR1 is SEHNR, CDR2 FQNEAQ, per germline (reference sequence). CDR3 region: CASSLGWQSTDTQYF. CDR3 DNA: TGTGCCAGCAGCTTAGGGTGGCAGAGCACAGATACGCAGTATTTT.

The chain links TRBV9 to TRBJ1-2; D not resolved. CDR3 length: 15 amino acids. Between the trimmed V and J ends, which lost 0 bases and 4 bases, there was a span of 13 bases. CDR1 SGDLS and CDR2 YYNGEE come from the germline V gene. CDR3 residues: CASSVGVAEAYGYTF. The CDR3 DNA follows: TGTGCCAGCAGCGTAGGTGTGGCAGAGGCCTATGGCTACACCTTC.

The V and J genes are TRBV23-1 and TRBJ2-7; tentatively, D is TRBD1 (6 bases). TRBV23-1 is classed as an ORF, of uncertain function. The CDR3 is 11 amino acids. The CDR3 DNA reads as TGCGCAATCTACAGGGACTACGAGCAGTACTTC. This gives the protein CAIYRDYEQYF.

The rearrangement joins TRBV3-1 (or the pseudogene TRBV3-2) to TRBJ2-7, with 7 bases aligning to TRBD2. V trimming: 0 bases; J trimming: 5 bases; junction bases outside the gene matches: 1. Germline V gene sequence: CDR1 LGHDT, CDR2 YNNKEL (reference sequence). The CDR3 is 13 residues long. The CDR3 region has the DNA TGTGCCAGCAGCCAAGATCGGGAGGACGAGCAGTACTTC. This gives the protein CASSQDREDEQYF.

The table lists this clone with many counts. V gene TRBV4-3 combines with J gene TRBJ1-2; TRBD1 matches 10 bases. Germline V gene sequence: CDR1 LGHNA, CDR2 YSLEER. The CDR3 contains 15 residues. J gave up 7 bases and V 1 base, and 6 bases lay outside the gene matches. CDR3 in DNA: TGCGCCAGCAGCCAAGCGACAGGGGGCGCTTTTGGCTACACCTTC. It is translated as CASSQATGGAFGYTF.

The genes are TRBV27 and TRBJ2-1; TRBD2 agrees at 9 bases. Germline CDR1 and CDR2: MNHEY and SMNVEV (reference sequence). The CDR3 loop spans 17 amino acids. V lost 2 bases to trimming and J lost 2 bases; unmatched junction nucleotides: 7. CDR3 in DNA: TGTGCCAGCAGTTTACTTCTAGCGGGGCCTCCCTACAATGAGCAGTTCTTC. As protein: CASSLLLAGPPYNEQFF.

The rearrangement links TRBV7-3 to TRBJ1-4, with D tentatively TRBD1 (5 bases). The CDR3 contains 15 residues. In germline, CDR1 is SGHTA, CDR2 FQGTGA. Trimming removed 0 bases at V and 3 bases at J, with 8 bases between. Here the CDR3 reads CASSLTGGANEKLFF. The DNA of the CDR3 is TGTGCCAGCAGCTTAACGGGGGGTGCTAATGAAAAACTGTTTTTT.

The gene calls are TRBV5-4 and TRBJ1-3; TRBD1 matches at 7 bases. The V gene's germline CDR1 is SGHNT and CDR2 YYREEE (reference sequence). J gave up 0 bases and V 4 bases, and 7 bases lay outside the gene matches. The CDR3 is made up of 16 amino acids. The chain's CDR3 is CASSLGQAVSGNTIYF. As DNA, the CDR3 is TGTGCCAGCAGCCTCGGACAGGCCGTCTCTGGAAACACCATATATTTT.

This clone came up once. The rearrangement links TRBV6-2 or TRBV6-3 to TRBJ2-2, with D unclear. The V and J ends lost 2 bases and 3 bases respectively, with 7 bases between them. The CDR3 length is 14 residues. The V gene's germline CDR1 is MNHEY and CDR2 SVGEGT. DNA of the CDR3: TGTGCCAGCAGTTACAGGCAGGACACCGGGGAGCTGTTTTTT. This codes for CASSYRQDTGELFF.

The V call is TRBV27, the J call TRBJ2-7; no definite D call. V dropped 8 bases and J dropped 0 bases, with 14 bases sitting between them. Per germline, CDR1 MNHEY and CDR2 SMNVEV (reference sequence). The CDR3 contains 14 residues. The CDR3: CASQATPSSYEQYF. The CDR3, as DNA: TGTGCCAGCCAGGCTACTCCCAGCTCCTACGAGCAGTACTTC.

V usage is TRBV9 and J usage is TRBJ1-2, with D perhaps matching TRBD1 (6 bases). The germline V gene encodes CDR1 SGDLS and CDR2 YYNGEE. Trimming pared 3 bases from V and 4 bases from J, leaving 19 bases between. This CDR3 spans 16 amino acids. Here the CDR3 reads CASSGPRGAGSYGYTF. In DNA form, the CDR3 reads TGTGCCAGCAGCGGACCCCGGGGGGCTGGAAGCTATGGCTACACCTTC.

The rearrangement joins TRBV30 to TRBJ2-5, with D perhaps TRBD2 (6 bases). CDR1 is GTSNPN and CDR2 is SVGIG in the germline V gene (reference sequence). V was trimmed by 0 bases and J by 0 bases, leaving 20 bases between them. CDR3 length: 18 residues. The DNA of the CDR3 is TGTGCCTGGAGTGTAGTGGCAGGTTGGGGGGACTACCAAGAGACCCAGTACTTC. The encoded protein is CAWSVVAGWGDYQETQYF. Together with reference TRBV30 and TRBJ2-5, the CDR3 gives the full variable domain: SQTIHQWPATLVQPVGSPLSLECTVEGTSNPNLYWYRQAAGRGLQLLFYSVGIGQISSEVPQNLSASRPQDRQFILSSKKLLLSDSGFYLCAWSVVAGWGDYQETQYFGPGTRLLVL.

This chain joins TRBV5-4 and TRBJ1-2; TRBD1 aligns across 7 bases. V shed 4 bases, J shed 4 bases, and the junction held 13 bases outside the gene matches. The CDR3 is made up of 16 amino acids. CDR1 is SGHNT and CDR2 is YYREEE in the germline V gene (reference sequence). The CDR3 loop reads CASSPGGGRGGYGYTF. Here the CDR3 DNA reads TGTGCCAGCAGCCCGGGAGGGGGCAGGGGGGGCTATGGCTACACCTTC.

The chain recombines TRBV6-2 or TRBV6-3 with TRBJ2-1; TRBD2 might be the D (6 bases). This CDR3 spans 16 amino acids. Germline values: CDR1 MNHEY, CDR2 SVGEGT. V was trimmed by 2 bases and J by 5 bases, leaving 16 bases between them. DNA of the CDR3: TGTGCCAGCAGTTACCTCAGGACTACGATGAACAATGAGCAGTTCTTC. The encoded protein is CASSYLRTTMNNEQFF.

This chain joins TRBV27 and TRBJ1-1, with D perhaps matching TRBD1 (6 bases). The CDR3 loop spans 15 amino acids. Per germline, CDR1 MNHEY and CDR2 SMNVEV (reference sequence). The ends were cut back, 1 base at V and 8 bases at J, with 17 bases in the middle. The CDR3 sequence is CASSLFASQGSEAFF. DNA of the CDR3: TGTGCCAGCAGTTTATTCGCGAGCCAGGGGTCGGAAGCTTTCTTT.

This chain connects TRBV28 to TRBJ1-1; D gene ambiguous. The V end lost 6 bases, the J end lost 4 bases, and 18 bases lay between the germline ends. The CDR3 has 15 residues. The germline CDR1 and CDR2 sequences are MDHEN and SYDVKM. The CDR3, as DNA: TGTGCCAGCAGCCCTTGGGGAGGGCGGACCACTGAAGCTTTCTTT. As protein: CASSPWGGRTTEAFF.

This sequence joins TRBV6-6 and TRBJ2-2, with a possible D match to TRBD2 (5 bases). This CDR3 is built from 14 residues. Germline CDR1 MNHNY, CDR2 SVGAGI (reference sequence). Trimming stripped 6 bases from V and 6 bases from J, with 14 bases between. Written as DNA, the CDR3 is TGTGCCAGCAGAGACTTCACGGACTCCGGGGAGCTGTTTTTT. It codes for CASRDFTDSGELFF.

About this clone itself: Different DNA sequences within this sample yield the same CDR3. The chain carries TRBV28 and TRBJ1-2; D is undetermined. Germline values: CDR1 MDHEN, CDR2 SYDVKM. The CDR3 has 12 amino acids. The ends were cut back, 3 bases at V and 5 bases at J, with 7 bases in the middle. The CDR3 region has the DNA TGTGCCAGCAGTTTGAGAAGTTATGGCTACACCTTC. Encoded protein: CASSLRSYGYTF.

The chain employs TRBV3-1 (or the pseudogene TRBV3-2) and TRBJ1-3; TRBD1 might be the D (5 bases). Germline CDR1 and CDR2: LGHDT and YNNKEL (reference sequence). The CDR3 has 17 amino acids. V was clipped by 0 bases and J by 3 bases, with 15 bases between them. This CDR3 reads CASSQDGGTAYGNTIYF. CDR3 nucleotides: TGTGCCAGCAGCCAAGATGGAGGGACTGCTTATGGAAACACCATATATTTT.

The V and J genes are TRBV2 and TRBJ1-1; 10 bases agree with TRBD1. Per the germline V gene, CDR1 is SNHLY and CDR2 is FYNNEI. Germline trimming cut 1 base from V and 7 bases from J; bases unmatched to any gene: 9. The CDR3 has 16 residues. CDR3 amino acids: CASSEGGRTGGFEAFF. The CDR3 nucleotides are TGTGCCAGCAGTGAAGGTGGTCGGACAGGGGGATTTGAAGCTTTCTTT.